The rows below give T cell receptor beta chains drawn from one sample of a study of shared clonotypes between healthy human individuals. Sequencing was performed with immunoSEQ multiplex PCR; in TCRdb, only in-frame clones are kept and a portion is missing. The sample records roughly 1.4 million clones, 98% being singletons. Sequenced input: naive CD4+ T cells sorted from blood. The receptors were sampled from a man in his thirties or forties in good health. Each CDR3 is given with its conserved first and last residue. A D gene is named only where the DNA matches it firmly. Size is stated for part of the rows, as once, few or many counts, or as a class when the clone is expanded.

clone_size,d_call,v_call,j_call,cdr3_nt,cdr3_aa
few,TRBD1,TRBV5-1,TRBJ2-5,TGCGCCAGCAGCGGGGGGACAGGGGAGACCCAGTACTTC,CASSGGTGETQYF
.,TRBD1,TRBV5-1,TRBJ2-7,TGCGCCAGCAGCTTCCCCGGGACAGGGTTCGACGAGCAGTACTTC,CASSFPGTGFDEQYF
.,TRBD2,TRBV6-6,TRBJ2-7,TGTGCCAGCAGGGTAACTAGCGGGAGATCCTACGAGCAGTACTTC,CASRVTSGRSYEQYF
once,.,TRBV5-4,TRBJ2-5,TGTGCCAGCAGCTTGGCGGGGTCTCAGATCCAAGAGACCCAGTACTTC,CASSLAGSQIQETQYF
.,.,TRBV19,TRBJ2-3,TGTGCCAGTAGTACCCCTCCAGCGGTGACGGTAGATACGCAGTATTTT,CASSTPPAVTVDTQYF
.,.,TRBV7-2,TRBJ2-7,TGTGCCAGCAGATCCGACGGTCCCTACGAGCAGTACTTC,CASRSDGPYEQYF
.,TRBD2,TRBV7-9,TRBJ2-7,TGTGCCAGCAGCCGACTAGCGGCCTACGAGCAGTACTTC,CASSRLAAYEQYF
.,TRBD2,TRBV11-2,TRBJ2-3,TGTGCCAGCCGGCGCGGGGCGGGAGGGCGGTCAGATACGCAGTATTTT,CASRRGAGGRSDTQYF
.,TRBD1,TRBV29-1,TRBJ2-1,TGCAGCGTTGAAACCCGCAGGGGGCTCAATGAGCAGTTCTTC,CSVETRRGLNEQFF
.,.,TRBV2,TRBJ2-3,TGTGCCAGCAGTGATCATCTCGGGCGCACAGATACGCAGTATTTT,CASSDHLGRTDTQYF
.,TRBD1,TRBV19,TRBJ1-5,TGTGCCAGTAGTCTTCGGGACAGGGGTTATAGCAATCAGCCCCAGCATTTT,CASSLRDRGYSNQPQHF
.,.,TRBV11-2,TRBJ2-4,TGTGCCAGCAGTAGTCGGCGGGATCGCGTGGACATTCAGTACTTC,CASSSRRDRVDIQYF
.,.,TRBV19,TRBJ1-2,TGTGCCAGTAGTACACAGCTTGGACAGAACCATGGCTACACCTTC,CASSTQLGQNHGYTF
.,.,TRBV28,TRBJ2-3,TGTGCCAGCAGTTTAGCGGCGGGAACCGATACGCAGTATTTT,CASSLAAGTDTQYF
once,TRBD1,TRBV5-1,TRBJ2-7,TGCGCCAGCAGGAGGACAGGGGACTACGAGCAGTACTTC,CASRRTGDYEQYF
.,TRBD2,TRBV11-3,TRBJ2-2,TGTGCCAGCAGCGTCGGGCAGGGAGGGGCCGGGGAGCTGTTTTTT,CASSVGQGGAGELFF
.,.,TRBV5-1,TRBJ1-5,TGCGCCAGCAGCCCCGAGCCCCAGGGCCAAAATCAGCCCCAGCATTTT,CASSPEPQGQNQPQHF
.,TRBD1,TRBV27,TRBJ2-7,TGTGCCAGCCAGTTTATATGGGACAGGAATTCCTACGAGCAGTACTTC,CASQFIWDRNSYEQYF
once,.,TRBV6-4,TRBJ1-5,TGTGCCAGCAGTGACCCCAGGCAGCCCCAGCATTTT,CASSDPRQPQHF
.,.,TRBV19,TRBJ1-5,TGTGCCAGTAGTACCCACAGACAGAGCAATCAGCCCCAGCATTTT,CASSTHRQSNQPQHF
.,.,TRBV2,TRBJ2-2,TGTGCCAGCAGTGAAGTGTGGCAGGGATCCGGGGAGCTGTTTTTT,CASSEVWQGSGELFF
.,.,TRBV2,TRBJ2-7,TGTGCCAGCGGGGGTCGACTCACTTCACCCTACGAGCAGTACTTC,CASGGRLTSPYEQYF
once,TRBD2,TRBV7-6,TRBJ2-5,TGTGCCAGCAGCGTAGGACTAGCGGGAGTACAAGAGACCCAGTACTTC,CASSVGLAGVQETQYF
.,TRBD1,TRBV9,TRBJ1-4,TGTGCCAGCAGCGTAGGAGCATTTGGGGCAGGGGGTAATGAAAAACTGTTTTTT,CASSVGAFGAGGNEKLFF
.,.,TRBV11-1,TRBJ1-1,TGTGCCAGCAGCTTAGCACTCCTTGAAGCTTTCTTT,CASSLALLEAFF
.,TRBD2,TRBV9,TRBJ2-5,TGTGCCAGCAGCGTAGCTAGCGGGATTGGGGAGACCCAGTACTTC,CASSVASGIGETQYF
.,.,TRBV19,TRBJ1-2,TGTGCCAGTAGTCAAACGCAGGGGCGGGCGTCACGGGGCTACACCTTC,CASSQTQGRASRGYTF
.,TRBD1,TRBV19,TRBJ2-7,TGTGCCAGTAGTCTAGGCGGACAGGGTCGAACCTACGAGCAGTACTTC,CASSLGGQGRTYEQYF